This is a list of T cell receptor beta chains from one sample in a study of T cells after yellow fever vaccination. TCRdb fed the 5' RACE reads into MiXCR, producing one record per CDR3 protein. The sample holds roughly 520,000 distinct CDR3 sequences, roughly a fifth seen once. Here the sequenced sample was PBMCs, taken less than 25 days after the first yellow fever vaccination. These receptors all stem from a man aged 18 to 29 who received the YFV17D yellow fever vaccine. Both conserved end residues are part of each CDR3. A D gene is named only where the DNA matches it firmly. Some rows have no size entry. The others give once, few or many, or a class for an expanded clone.

>few|TRBJ2-3|TRBV11-2|TRBD2
CASSLTLSSGGGTDTQYF
TGTGCCAGCAGCTTAACCCTCTCTAGCGGGGGGGGCACAGATACGCAGTATTTT
>few|TRBJ1-1|TRBV12-3/TRBV12-4|-
CASSLAGRGYTEAFF
TGTGCCAGCAGTTTAGCGGGCAGGGGCTACACTGAAGCTTTCTTT
>-|TRBJ1-5|TRBV24-1|-
CATSDLRFQPQHF
TGTGCCACCAGTGATTTAAGGTTTCAGCCCCAGCATTTT
>-|TRBJ2-1|TRBV5-6|-
CASSLPTASSYNEQFF
TGTGCCAGCAGCCTCCCGACGGCTAGCTCCTACAATGAGCAGTTCTTC
>few|TRBJ2-7|TRBV12-3/TRBV12-4|-
CASSLVGVGEQYF
TGTGCCAGCAGTTTAGTGGGGGTTGGCGAGCAGTACTTC
>many|TRBJ2-5|TRBV11-2|-
CASSLDNRAREETQYF
TGTGCCAGCAGCTTAGATAATAGGGCCAGGGAAGAGACCCAGTACTTC
>once|TRBJ1-1|TRBV15|TRBD1
CATSRPTRTGLEAFF
TGTGCCACCAGCAGACCGACCAGGACAGGGCTTGAAGCTTTCTTT
>-|TRBJ2-5|TRBV7-9|-
CASSPPNPPQETQYF
TGTGCCAGCAGCCCGCCAAACCCCCCCCAAGAGACCCAGTACTTC
>-|TRBJ2-1|TRBV30|TRBD1
CAWRTGTGPYNEQFF
TGTGCCTGGAGGACCGGGACAGGGCCATACAATGAGCAGTTCTTC
>few|TRBJ1-1|TRBV25-1|TRBD1
CASTPWGQRTEAFF
TGTGCCAGCACCCCATGGGGACAGCGAACTGAAGCTTTCTTT
>few|TRBJ1-6|TRBV7-8|-
CASSSRGGDSPLHF
TGTGCCAGCAGCTCCCGAGGAGGGGATTCACCCCTCCACTTT
>-|TRBJ2-1|TRBV7-2|-
CASSGAAYNEQFF
TGTGCCAGCAGCGGGGCGGCATACAATGAGCAGTTCTTC
>-|TRBJ1-5|TRBV7-2|-
CASSLEPGANQPQHF
TGTGCCAGCAGCTTAGAACCAGGGGCGAATCAGCCCCAGCATTTT
>-|TRBJ2-5|TRBV6-1|-
CASSELPSETQYF
TGTGCCAGCAGTGAACTACCCTCGGAGACCCAGTACTTC
>few|TRBJ1-4|TRBV7-9|-
CASTTQAGFGEKLFF
TGTGCCAGCACCACCCAGGCCGGGTTCGGGGAGAAACTGTTTTTT
>few|TRBJ2-3|TRBV4-1|-
CASSQVGGLRTDTQYF
TGCGCCAGCAGCCAAGTGGGCGGTCTTCGCACAGATACGCAGTATTTT
>few|TRBJ1-5|TRBV20-1|-
CSAWSGNQPQHF
TGCAGTGCGTGGTCGGGCAATCAGCCCCAGCATTTT
>few|TRBJ2-5|TRBV3-1|-
CASSQNGRKETQYF
TGTGCCAGCAGCCAAAACGGGAGAAAAGAGACCCAGTACTTC
>-|TRBJ1-1|TRBV5-6|TRBD1
CASRLGQVGDEAFF
TGTGCCAGCCGCCTGGGACAGGTTGGAGATGAAGCTTTCTTT
>few|TRBJ2-2|TRBV29-1|-
CSAGNTGELFF
TGCAGCGCAGGGAACACCGGGGAGCTGTTTTTT
>few|TRBJ2-5|TRBV6-2/TRBV6-3|TRBD2
CASDWRGTETQYF
TGTGCCAGCGACTGGCGGGGGACCGAGACCCAGTACTTC
>-|TRBJ1-1|TRBV6-2/TRBV6-3|TRBD1
CASSYPPQGAFEAFF
TGTGCCAGCAGTTACCCGCCCCAGGGGGCCTTTGAAGCTTTCTTT
>-|TRBJ1-3|TRBV5-1|-
CASSLGWGSSGNTIYF
TGCGCCAGCAGCTTGGGATGGGGCAGCTCTGGAAACACCATATATTTT
>many|TRBJ1-2|TRBV6-1|TRBD1
CASSEQGTGERGTF
TGTGCCAGCAGTGAACAAGGGACAGGGGAGAGGGGGACCTTC
>few|TRBJ2-2|TRBV7-6|-
CASSDPEGFPNTGELFF
TGTGCCAGCAGCGACCCAGAGGGGTTCCCCAACACCGGGGAGCTGTTTTTT
>-|TRBJ1-1|TRBV3-1|-
CASSQGFGGTEAFF
TGTGCCAGCAGCCAAGGGTTCGGGGGCACTGAAGCTTTCTTT
>-|TRBJ2-1|TRBV7-9|-
CASNPVTAINEQFF
TGTGCCAGCAACCCGGTTACTGCCATCAATGAGCAGTTCTTC
>few|TRBJ1-1|TRBV6-5|TRBD1
CASSWATGGTEAFF
TGTGCCAGCAGTTGGGCGACAGGGGGGACTGAAGCTTTCTTT